The rows below give T cell receptor beta chains drawn from one sample of a study of blood T cells in healthy people across ages. MiXCR, run by TCRdb on the 5' RACE reads, gives a single entry per CDR3 protein. The sample comprises fewer than 1.5 million distinct CDR3 sequences, 42% of which are singletons, and approximately 7.9% rests with the top ten. The sequenced material came from blood. The source of these receptors is a woman younger than 35 in good health. CDR3s include the opening cysteine and the closing phenylalanine or tryptophan. Clone size is stated in some rows and not others, as once, few, many or a class when expanded.

TRBJ2-1,TRBV5-1,many,CASSLDLEQFF
TRBJ2-5,TRBV7-2,few,CASSLSGSYQETQYF
TRBJ2-6,TRBV7-9,few,CASSQWTGYSGANVLTF
TRBJ1-1,TRBV6-2/TRBV6-3,few,CASSQGAGAEAFF
TRBJ2-5,TRBV11-2,.,CASSLTSGLQETQYF
TRBJ2-1,TRBV5-1,few,CASGRTSGFYNEQFF
TRBJ1-1,TRBV12-3/TRBV12-4,.,CASSSSDGHTEAFF
.,TRBV7-2,.,CASSLAMSGSGNEQYF
TRBJ1-2,TRBV7-2,.,CASSVAEGGGYTF
TRBJ1-5,TRBV7-9,few,CASSLAGRVSPQHF
TRBJ1-2,TRBV30,.,CAWEVTYGYTF
TRBJ2-5,TRBV7-9,.,CASSPPPGLADNEQYF
TRBJ2-7,TRBV5-1,once,CASSAVVSGHEQYF
TRBJ1-6,TRBV10-2,once,CASSENTQGTPLHF
TRBJ2-7,TRBV20-1,few,CSASPISGDLNEQYF
TRBJ2-1,TRBV5-5,.,CASSFLVEYNEQFF
TRBJ2-7,TRBV7-2,few,CASSPSERRSYEQYF
.,TRBV6-5,.,CASSWGWREVWNEQYF
TRBJ1-4,TRBV12-3/TRBV12-4,.,CASSPVQVALANEKLFF
TRBJ2-5,TRBV7-9,few,CASSFPDSKETQYF
TRBJ1-2,TRBV12-3/TRBV12-4,.,CASRQRTGANYGYTF
TRBJ2-1,TRBV20-1,.,CSASRTAVYNEQFF
TRBJ2-5,TRBV5-1,.,CASNTAGALQETQYF